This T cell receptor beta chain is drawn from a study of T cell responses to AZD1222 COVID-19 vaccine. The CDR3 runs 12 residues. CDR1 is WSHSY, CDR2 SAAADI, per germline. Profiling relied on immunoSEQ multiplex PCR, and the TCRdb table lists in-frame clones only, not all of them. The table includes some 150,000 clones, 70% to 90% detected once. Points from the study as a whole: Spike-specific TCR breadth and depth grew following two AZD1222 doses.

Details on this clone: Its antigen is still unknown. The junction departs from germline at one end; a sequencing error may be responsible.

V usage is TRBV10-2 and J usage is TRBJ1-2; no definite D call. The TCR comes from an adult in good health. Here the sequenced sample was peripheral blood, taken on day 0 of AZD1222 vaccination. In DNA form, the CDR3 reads TGCGCCAGCAGAGAGTCCCTCTATGGCTACACCTTC. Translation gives CASRESLYGYTF.